The 5 T cell receptor beta chains below were found in one sample sequenced in a study of T cells in Graves' hyperthyroidism and ophthalmopathy. Using RNA transcripts as the source, TCR beta CDR3 regions were amplified. HTBI primers were the set used in a first-round RT-PCR of the TCR CDR3. MiXCR, applied by TCRdb to the multiplex PCR reads, yields one record per CDR3 protein. This table has hundreds of thousands of distinct CDR3 sequences, less than 20% appearing once. Sample: blood. All receptors come from a man aged 40-49 years with Graves' ophthalmopathy.

This clonotype was counted a few times. The V and J genes are TRBV6-6 and TRBJ1-5; TRBD1 agrees at 10 bases. The germline gives CDR1 MNHNY, CDR2 SVGAGI (reference sequence). The CDR3 sequence is 16 residues long. V was clipped by 2 bases and J by 7 bases; unmatched bases: 8. CDR3 nucleotide sequence: TGTGCCAGCAGTTACGAGACAGGGGGCGCGGGGCAGCCCCAGCATTTT. This codes for CASSYETGGAGQPQHF.

The CDR3 bases are TGTGCCAGCAGTTACTCGATATCCAAACGGAATTCACCCCTCCACTTT. It specifies CASSYSISKRNSPLHF. The chain uses TRBV6-5 and TRBJ1-6; D is unclear. Trimming shortened V by 0 bases and J by 7 bases, and 13 bases separated the two germline ends. The CDR3 contains 16 residues. The germline V gene has CDR1 MNHEY and CDR2 SVGAGI.

In its sample, this clonotype was seen many times. This rearrangement joins TRBV11-3 to TRBJ2-5; D not resolved. V gave up 2 bases and J gave up 8 bases, with 9 bases separating them. Germline CDR1 reads SGHNT; CDR2 reads YENEEA. This CDR3 has 12 residues. Here the CDR3 reads CASSLRFGTQYF. CDR3 bases: TGTGCCAGCAGCTTAAGATTTGGAACCCAGTACTTC.

This clonotype appeared many times. The V call is TRBV28, the J call TRBJ1-2, with D unclear. The germline gives CDR1 MDHEN, CDR2 SYDVKM. This CDR3 is built from 15 residues. Trimming shortened V by 4 bases and J by 2 bases, and 14 bases separated the two germline ends. CDR3 nucleotides: TGTGCCAGCAGTTCGGCCCCGGTGACAAACTATGGCTACACCTTC. Its protein is CASSSAPVTNYGYTF.

This clonotype was seen at least ten times. V is TRBV12-3 or TRBV12-4 and J is TRBJ2-7; D is unresolved. The CDR3 spans 12 residues. V lost 8 bases and J lost 5, with 13 bases in between. The CDR3 DNA follows: TGTGCCAGCGGGCTTGGGCTTAACGAGCAGTACTTC. Translated, it gives CASGLGLNEQYF.